This TCR beta chain was observed in a study of TIL therapy for anti-PD-1-resistant metastatic lung cancer. Regarding time point: pre-treatment sample, taken before nivolumab and TIL therapy. Tumor tissue came from excised metastases, mostly pleural nodules or supraclavicular lymph nodes. Sequencing used immunoSEQ v3. Survey-level samples got about 2 million read pairs; deep-level samples got about 5-6.5 million. The method was immunoSEQ multiplex PCR; TCRdb's version includes in-frame clones alone and lacks a portion of them. The data hold under 100,000 clones, with roughly 65% observed a single time. Germline CDR1 reads SNHLY; CDR2 reads FYNNEI. V was cut by 2 bases and J by 3 bases, with 8 bases left in between. This CDR3 is built from 14 residues.

This sequence originates from a person aged 25 to 85 with non-small cell lung cancer. The source was tumor tissue, collected at baseline. This chain joins TRBV2 and TRBJ1-5; D might be TRBD1 (6 bases). The CDR3 is CASSERTDNQPQHF. The CDR3 DNA reads as TGTGCCAGCAGTGAACGGACAGACAATCAGCCCCAGCATTTT.